This is a list of T cell receptor beta chains from one sample in a study of shared clonotypes between healthy human individuals. Using immunoSEQ multiplex PCR, the repertoire was profiled, and TCRdb retains in-frame clones only, with some absent. The sample records roughly 770,000 clones, 95% to 97% being singletons. Material: naive CD8+ T cells sorted from blood. The receptors were gathered from a young man in good health. Both conserved end residues are part of each CDR3. A D gene is named only where the DNA matches it firmly. Expanded clones are given a class, and other clones once, few, many or no size at all.

TRBD2 | NA | TRBJ2-3 | TRBV11-3 | CASSFSPGLAGERTDTQYF | TGTGCCAGCAGCTTTTCCCCGGGACTAGCGGGAGAGCGCACAGATACGCAGTATTTT
NA | NA | TRBJ1-1 | TRBV9 | CASSVGGRTEAFF | TGTGCCAGCAGCGTAGGAGGAAGGACTGAAGCTTTCTTT
NA | NA | TRBJ1-2 | TRBV6-5 | CASSPGTRTNYGYTF | TGTGCCAGCAGCCCCGGGACACGTACTAACTATGGCTACACCTTC
NA | NA | TRBJ2-2 | TRBV14 | CASSPLNFGELFF | TGTGCCAGCAGCCCTCTGAACTTCGGGGAGCTGTTTTTT
NA | NA | TRBJ2-7 | TRBV27 | CASSLGQNEQYF | TGTGCCAGCAGTTTAGGACAGAACGAGCAGTACTTC
TRBD2 | NA | TRBJ2-7 | TRBV9 | CASSVEASGIHYEQYF | TGTGCCAGCAGCGTAGAGGCTAGCGGGATACACTACGAGCAGTACTTC
TRBD1 | NA | TRBJ1-1 | TRBV7-9 | CASITEGAGRTEAFF | TGTGCCAGCATCACGGAGGGGGCGGGAAGAACTGAAGCTTTCTTT
TRBD2 | NA | TRBJ2-5 | TRBV5-8 | CASSRTSGEETQYF | TGTGCCAGCAGCCGGACTAGCGGGGAAGAGACCCAGTACTTC
TRBD1 | NA | TRBJ2-1 | TRBV5-4 | CASSPRQGQEQFF | TGTGCCAGCAGCCCACGACAGGGCCAGGAGCAGTTCTTC
NA | NA | TRBJ2-2 | TRBV9 | CASRPAAGELFF | TGTGCCAGCAGGCCAGCGGCCGGGGAGCTGTTTTTT
NA | NA | TRBJ2-7 | TRBV7-2 | CASSFPSAYEQYF | TGTGCCAGCAGCTTCCCTAGCGCCTACGAGCAGTACTTC
NA | NA | TRBJ2-7 | TRBV10-1 | CATRASGHYEQYF | TGCGCTACCCGCGCTTCTGGCCACTACGAGCAGTACTTC
TRBD2 | NA | TRBJ2-1 | TRBV5-1 | CASGAGVRSYNEQFF | TGCGCCAGCGGCGCGGGAGTTCGCTCCTACAATGAGCAGTTCTTC
TRBD2 | NA | TRBJ2-5 | TRBV7-9 | CASSSDEGLAGVGETQYF | TGTGCCAGCAGCTCAGACGAGGGACTAGCGGGAGTTGGAGAGACCCAGTACTTC
NA | NA | TRBJ2-1 | TRBV5-1 | CASNASGAGNEQFF | TGCGCCAGCAACGCGTCAGGGGCAGGTAATGAGCAGTTCTTC
TRBD1 | NA | TRBJ2-1 | TRBV7-2 | CASSNSPGQGLREQFF | TGTGCCAGCAGCAACAGTCCGGGACAGGGTTTACGGGAGCAGTTCTTC
NA | NA | TRBJ1-5 | TRBV4-1 | CASSQVGGTQHF | TGCGCCAGCAGCCAAGTGGGGGGAACCCAGCATTTT
NA | NA | TRBJ2-7 | TRBV2 | CASSEFTNSNYEQYF | TGTGCCAGCAGTGAATTTACTAATTCAAACTACGAGCAGTACTTC
NA | NA | TRBJ1-1 | TRBV7-9 | CASSSRLGNTEAFF | TGTGCCAGCAGCTCCCGACTGGGGAACACTGAAGCTTTCTTT
NA | NA | TRBJ2-7 | TRBV9 | CASSVGQLAYEQYF | TGTGCCAGCAGCGTTGGACAACTAGCCTACGAGCAGTACTTC
NA | NA | TRBJ2-7 | TRBV15 | CATSNKMVSYEQYF | TGTGCCACCAGCAACAAGATGGTGTCCTACGAGCAGTACTTC
NA | NA | TRBJ1-1 | TRBV5-4 | CASTLGPDLYTEAFF | TGTGCCAGCACCCTTGGGCCGGACTTATACACTGAAGCTTTCTTT
TRBD2 | NA | TRBJ2-7 | TRBV6-5 | CASSYYSGSYEQYF | TGTGCCAGCAGTTACTATAGCGGGTCCTACGAGCAGTACTTC
NA | NA | TRBJ2-7 | TRBV19 | CASSGDSYEQYF | TGTGCCAGTAGTGGGGACTCCTACGAGCAGTACTTC
NA | NA | TRBJ2-1 | TRBV27 | CASRAGSSYNEQFF | TGTGCCAGTCGGGCGGGCAGCTCCTACAATGAGCAGTTCTTC
TRBD2 | NA | TRBJ2-2 | TRBV4-3 | CASSQDLSGSFTGELFF | TGCGCCAGCAGCCAAGATCTGAGCGGGAGCTTCACCGGGGAGCTGTTTTTT
TRBD2 | once | TRBJ2-1 | TRBV29-1 | CSVEGLAGTAYNEQFF | TGCAGCGTTGAAGGACTAGCGGGGACGGCCTACAATGAGCAGTTCTTC
NA | once | TRBJ2-7 | TRBV13 | CASSLGTLNYEQYF | TGTGCCAGCAGCCTAGGGACCCTAAATTACGAGCAGTACTTC
NA | NA | TRBJ1-3 | TRBV6-5 | CASTPRYPSGNTIYF | TGTGCCAGCACCCCTCGCTATCCTTCTGGAAACACCATATATTTT
NA | NA | TRBJ2-7 | TRBV7-9 | CASSPWGAGEQYF | TGTGCCAGCAGCCCCTGGGGAGCAGGGGAGCAGTACTTC
NA | NA | TRBJ2-1 | TRBV10-3 | CAISESPGEINEQFF | TGTGCCATCAGTGAGTCTCCGGGAGAAATAAATGAGCAGTTCTTC
NA | once | TRBJ2-7 | TRBV27 | CASSLPGTSREEQYF | TGTGCCAGCAGTTTACCCGGGACGTCTCGTGAAGAGCAGTACTTC
NA | NA | TRBJ2-3 | TRBV7-9 | CASSLAAGDTQYF | TGTGCCAGCAGCTTAGCAGCTGGGGATACGCAGTATTTT
TRBD1 | NA | TRBJ2-3 | TRBV7-6 | CASSLKGQGAEDTQYF | TGTGCCAGCAGCTTAAAGGGACAGGGGGCGGAAGATACGCAGTATTTT
TRBD2 | NA | TRBJ2-5 | TRBV5-6 | CASSAASPGLAGGETQYF | TGTGCCAGCAGCGCCGCGAGCCCGGGACTAGCGGGAGGAGAGACCCAGTACTTC
NA | NA | TRBJ1-4 | TRBV14 | CASSLTGLGKLFF | TGTGCCAGCAGCCTTACAGGTTTGGGAAAACTGTTTTTT
NA | NA | TRBJ2-7 | TRBV2 | CASSEALLAREQYF | TGTGCCAGCAGTGAAGCCTTGCTAGCGAGGGAGCAGTACTTC
NA | once | TRBJ2-7 | TRBV10-2 | CVSSENLSYEQYF | TGCGTCAGCAGTGAAAACCTCTCCTACGAGCAGTACTTC
TRBD1 | NA | TRBJ2-5 | TRBV5-8 | CASSYPRDRGDQETQYF | TGTGCCAGCAGCTATCCCCGGGACAGGGGGGACCAAGAGACCCAGTACTTC
TRBD1 | NA | TRBJ2-1 | TRBV28 | CASTWTGRSYQFF | TGTGCCAGCACCTGGACAGGCAGATCTTATCAGTTCTTC
NA | NA | TRBJ2-7 | TRBV6-5 | CATRVRDPPYEQYF | TGTGCCACGAGAGTGCGGGATCCCCCCTACGAGCAGTACTTC
NA | NA | TRBJ1-2 | TRBV5-5 | CASSLGRAANGYTF | TGTGCCAGCAGCTTGGGCAGGGCCGCTAATGGCTACACCTTC
NA | NA | TRBJ1-2 | TRBV11-2 | CASNGGRGGWDGYTF | TGTGCCAGCAACGGTGGAAGGGGGGGCTGGGATGGCTACACCTTC
NA | NA | TRBJ1-5 | TRBV19 | CASSTMGHTASNQPQHF | TGTGCCAGTAGTACGATGGGACACACGGCCAGCAATCAGCCCCAGCATTTT
NA | NA | TRBJ1-2 | TRBV10-3 | CAVGDGYGYTF | TGTGCCGTCGGAGACGGCTATGGCTACACCTTC
NA | NA | TRBJ2-5 | TRBV27 | CASSLGARRYQETQYF | TGTGCCAGCAGTTTAGGGGCTAGGCGGTACCAAGAGACCCAGTACTTC
NA | NA | TRBJ2-5 | TRBV7-9 | CASSLIWRGGETQYF | TGTGCCAGCAGCTTAATCTGGCGGGGTGGGGAGACCCAGTACTTC